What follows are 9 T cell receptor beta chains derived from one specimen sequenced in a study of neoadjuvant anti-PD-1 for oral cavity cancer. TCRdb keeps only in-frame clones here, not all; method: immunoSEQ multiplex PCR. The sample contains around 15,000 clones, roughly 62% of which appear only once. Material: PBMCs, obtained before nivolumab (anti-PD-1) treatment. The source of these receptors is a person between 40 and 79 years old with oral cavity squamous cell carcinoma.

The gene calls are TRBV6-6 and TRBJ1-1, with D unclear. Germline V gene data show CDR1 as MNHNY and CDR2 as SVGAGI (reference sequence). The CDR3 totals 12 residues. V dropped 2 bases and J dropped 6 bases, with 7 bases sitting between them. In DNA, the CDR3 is TGTGCCAGCAGTTACCATGGTTCTGAAGCTTTCTTT. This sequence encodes CASSYHGSEAFF.

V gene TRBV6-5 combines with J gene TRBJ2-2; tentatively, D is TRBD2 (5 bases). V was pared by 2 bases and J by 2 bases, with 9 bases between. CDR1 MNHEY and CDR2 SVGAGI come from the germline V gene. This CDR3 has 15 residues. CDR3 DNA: TGTGCCAGCAGTTACGTCCGGGGTAACACCGGGGAGCTGTTTTTT. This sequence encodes CASSYVRGNTGELFF.

The CDR3 region has the DNA TGTGCCTGGAGCCCAGGACAGGGCAGCAATCAGCCCCAGCATTTT. Amino acid sequence: CAWSPGQGSNQPQHF. The chain has TRBV30 and TRBJ1-5; 8 bases align to TRBD1. V lost 3 bases to trimming and J lost 1 base; unmatched junction nucleotides: 5. The CDR3 consists of 15 residues. Germline-derived CDR1 and CDR2 are GTSNPN and SVGIG (reference sequence).

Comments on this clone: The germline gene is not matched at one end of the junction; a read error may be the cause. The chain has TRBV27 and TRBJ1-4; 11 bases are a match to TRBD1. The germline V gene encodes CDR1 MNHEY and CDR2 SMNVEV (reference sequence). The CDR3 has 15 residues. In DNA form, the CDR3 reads TGTGCCAGCAAAGGGACAGGGGGAAGTAATGGAAAACTGTTTTTT. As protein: CASKGTGGSNGKLFF.

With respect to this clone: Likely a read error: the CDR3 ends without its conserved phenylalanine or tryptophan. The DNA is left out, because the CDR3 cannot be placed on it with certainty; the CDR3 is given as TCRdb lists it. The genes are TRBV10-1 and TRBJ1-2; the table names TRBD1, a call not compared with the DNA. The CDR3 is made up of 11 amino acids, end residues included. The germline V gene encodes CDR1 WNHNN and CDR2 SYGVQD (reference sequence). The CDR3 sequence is CASTEAGTGTN.

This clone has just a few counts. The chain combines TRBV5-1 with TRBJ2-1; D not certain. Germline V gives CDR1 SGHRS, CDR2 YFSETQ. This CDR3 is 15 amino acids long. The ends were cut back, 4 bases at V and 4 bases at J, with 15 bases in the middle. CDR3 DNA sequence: TGCGCCAGCAGCGGCCGGGTTCACCCTTACAATGAGCAGTTCTTC. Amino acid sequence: CASSGRVHPYNEQFF.

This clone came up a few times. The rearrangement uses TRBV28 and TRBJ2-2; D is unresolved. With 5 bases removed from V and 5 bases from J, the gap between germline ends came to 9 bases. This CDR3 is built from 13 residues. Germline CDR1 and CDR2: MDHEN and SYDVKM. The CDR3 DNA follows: TGTGCCAGCAGTATACAGCGAACCGGGGAGCTGTTTTTT. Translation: CASSIQRTGELFF.

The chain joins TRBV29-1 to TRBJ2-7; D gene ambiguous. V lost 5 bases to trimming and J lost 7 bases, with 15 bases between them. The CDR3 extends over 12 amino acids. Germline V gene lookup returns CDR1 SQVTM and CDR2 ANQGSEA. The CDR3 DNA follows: TGCAGCGTTCGCCAAACCTACGGGGAGCAGTACTTC. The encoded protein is CSVRQTYGEQYF.

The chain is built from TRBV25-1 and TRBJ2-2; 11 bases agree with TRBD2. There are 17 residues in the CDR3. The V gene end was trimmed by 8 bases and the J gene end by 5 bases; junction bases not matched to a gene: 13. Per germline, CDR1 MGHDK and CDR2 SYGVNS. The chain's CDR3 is CASGTSGSTALTGELFF. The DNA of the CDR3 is TGTGCCAGCGGAACTAGCGGGAGCACGGCCCTTACCGGGGAGCTGTTTTTT.